At least ten counts were recorded for the clone carrying this T cell receptor (beta chain). Its specificity is unknown. The data belong to a study of spatial heterogeneity in lung cancer. Study-wide findings and caveats: For expanded intratumoral alpha and beta TCRs, counts tracked tumor mutation counts. Ubiquitous and regional nonsynonymous mutations were tracked by counts of ubiquitous and regional expanded TCRs, respectively.

Every individual TCR cDNA molecule carried its own unique molecular identifier, which allowed correction of PCR and sequencing errors. TCRdb re-derived calls from the 5' RACE reads in MiXCR, one entry per CDR3 protein. Of some 97,000 distinct CDR3 sequences in the sample, approximately 4.7% were seen once. Time point reported: sample taken at primary tumor resection. The cohort: around 79 early-stage, untreated non-small cell lung cancer patients. Trimming pared 3 bases from V and 2 bases from J, leaving 7 bases between. CDR3 length: 13 residues. Germline loops: CDR1 MDHEN, CDR2 SYDVKM. This TCR derives from a male donor with early-stage non-small cell lung cancer. This sample comprised lung tumor tissue, obtained at surgery. The chain couples TRBV28 to TRBJ1-2; D is undetermined. The CDR3 protein is CASSFWGNYGYTF. The CDR3 DNA reads TGTGCCAGCAGTTTCTGGGGAAACTATGGCTACACCTTC.